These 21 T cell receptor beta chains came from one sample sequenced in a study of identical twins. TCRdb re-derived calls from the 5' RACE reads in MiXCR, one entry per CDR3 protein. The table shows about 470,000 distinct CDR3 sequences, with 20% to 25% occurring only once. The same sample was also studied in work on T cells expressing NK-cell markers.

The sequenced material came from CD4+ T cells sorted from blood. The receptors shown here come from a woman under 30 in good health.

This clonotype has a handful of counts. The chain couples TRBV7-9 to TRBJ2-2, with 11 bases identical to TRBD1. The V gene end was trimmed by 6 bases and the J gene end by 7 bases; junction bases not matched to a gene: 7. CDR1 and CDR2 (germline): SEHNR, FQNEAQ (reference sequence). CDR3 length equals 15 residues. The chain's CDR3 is CASSPDRGQGGELFF. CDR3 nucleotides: TGTGCCAGCAGTCCGGACAGGGGGCAAGGCGGGGAGCTGTTTTTT.

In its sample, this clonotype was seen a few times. DNA for the CDR3: TGCAGCGTCGTGTTACAGGGGCATGGTGGCTACACCTTC. Encoded protein: CSVVLQGHGGYTF. This chain uses TRBV29-1 with TRBJ1-2, with 7 bases identical to TRBD1. The trim removed 6 bases at V and 7 bases at J, leaving 11 bases unmatched. CDR3 length: 13 amino acids. Germline CDR1 and CDR2: SQVTM and ANQGSEA.

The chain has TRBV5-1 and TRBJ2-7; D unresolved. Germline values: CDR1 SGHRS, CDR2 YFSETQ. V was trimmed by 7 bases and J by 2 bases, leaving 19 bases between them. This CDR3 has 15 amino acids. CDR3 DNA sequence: TGCGCCAGCGGGCCTGGAAACGCGAAACCCTACGAGCAGTACTTC. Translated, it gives CASGPGNAKPYEQYF.

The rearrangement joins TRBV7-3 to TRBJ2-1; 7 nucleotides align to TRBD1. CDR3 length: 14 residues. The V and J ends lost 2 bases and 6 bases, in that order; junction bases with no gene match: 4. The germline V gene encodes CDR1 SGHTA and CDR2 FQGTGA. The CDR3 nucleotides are TGTGCCAGCAGCTTATCAGGGGGTCGCAATGAGCAGTTCTTC. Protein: CASSLSGGRNEQFF.

The DNA for the CDR3 is TGTGCCAGCAGCCAAGGTGTGGGAACACTCACAGATACGCAGTATTTT. Amino acids: CASSQGVGTLTDTQYF. This chain links TRBV7-6 with TRBJ2-3, with D uncertain. The CDR3 extends over 16 amino acids. Germline V CDR1 and CDR2: SGHVS, FNYEAQ. V dropped 5 bases and J dropped 2 bases, with 17 bases sitting between them.

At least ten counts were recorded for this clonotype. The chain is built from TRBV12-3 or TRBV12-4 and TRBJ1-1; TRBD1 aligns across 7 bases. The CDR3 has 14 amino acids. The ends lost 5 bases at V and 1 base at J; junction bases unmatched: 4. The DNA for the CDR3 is TGTGCCAGCAGTCTACAGGGGCAGAACACTGAAGCTTTCTTT. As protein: CASSLQGQNTEAFF.

The CDR3 reads CSAAGQGVYEQYF. CDR3 DNA: TGCAGTGCGGCGGGACAGGGGGTCTACGAGCAGTACTTC. The rearrangement uses TRBV20-1 and TRBJ2-7; 11 bases line up with TRBD1. V lost 6 bases, J lost 3 bases, and 4 bases stayed unmatched. Germline CDR1 is DFQATT and CDR2 is SNEGSKA (reference sequence). The CDR3 is made up of 13 amino acids.

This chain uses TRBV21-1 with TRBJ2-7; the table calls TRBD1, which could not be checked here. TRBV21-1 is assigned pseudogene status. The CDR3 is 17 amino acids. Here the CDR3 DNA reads TGTGCCAGCAGCACCCAAGGGGAGTCGGACCCGTCCTACGAGCAGTACTTC. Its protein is CASSTQGESDPSYEQYF.

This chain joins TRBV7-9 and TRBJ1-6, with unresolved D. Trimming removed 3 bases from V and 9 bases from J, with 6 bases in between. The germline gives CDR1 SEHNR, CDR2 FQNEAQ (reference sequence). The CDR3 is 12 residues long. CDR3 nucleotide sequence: TGTGCCAGCAGCTTCGGGCTTTCACCCCTCCACTTT. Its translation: CASSFGLSPLHF.

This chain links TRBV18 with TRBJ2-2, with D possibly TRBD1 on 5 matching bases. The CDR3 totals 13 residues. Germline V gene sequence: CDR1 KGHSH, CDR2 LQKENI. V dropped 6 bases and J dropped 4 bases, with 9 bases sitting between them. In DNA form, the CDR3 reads TGTGCCAGCTCCTCACAGGCCACCGGGGAGCTGTTTTTT. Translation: CASSSQATGELFF. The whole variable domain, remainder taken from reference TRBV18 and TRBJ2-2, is NAGVMQNPRHLVRRRGQEARLRCSPMKGHSHVYWYRQLPEEGLKFMVYLQKENIIDESGMPKERFSAEFPKEGPSILRIQQVVRGDSAAYFCASSSQATGELFFGEGSRLTVL.

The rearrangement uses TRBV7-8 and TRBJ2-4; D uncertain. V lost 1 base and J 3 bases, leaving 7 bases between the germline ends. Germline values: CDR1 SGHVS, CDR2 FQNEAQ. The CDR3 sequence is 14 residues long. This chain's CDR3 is CASSLDMGKNIQYF. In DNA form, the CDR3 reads TGTGCCAGCAGCTTAGACATGGGCAAAAACATTCAGTACTTC. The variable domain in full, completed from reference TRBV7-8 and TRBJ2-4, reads GAGVSQSPRYKVAKRGQDVALRCDPISGHVSLFWYQQALGQGPEFLTYFQNEAQLDKSGLPSDRFFAERPEGSVSTLKIQRTQQEDSAVYLCASSLDMGKNIQYFGAGTRLSVL.

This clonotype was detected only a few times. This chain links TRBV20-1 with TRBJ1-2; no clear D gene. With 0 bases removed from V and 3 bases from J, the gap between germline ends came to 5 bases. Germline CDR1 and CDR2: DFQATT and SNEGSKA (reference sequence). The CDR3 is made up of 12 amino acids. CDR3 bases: TGCAGTGCTAGAGAGGGAGACTATGGCTACACCTTC. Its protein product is CSAREGDYGYTF.

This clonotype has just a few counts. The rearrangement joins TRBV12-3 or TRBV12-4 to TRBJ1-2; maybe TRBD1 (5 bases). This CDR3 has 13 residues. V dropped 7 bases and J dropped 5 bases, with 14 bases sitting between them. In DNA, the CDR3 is TGTGCCAGCACCCTGGGGGGGGAGTATGGCTACACCTTC. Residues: CASTLGGEYGYTF.

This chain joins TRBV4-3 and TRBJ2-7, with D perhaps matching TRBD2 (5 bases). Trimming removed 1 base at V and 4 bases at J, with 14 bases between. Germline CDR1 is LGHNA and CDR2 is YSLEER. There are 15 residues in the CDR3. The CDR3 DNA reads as TGCGCCAGCAGCCAAGGACCTGCCCGGGGTTACGAGCAGTACTTC. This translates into CASSQGPARGYEQYF.

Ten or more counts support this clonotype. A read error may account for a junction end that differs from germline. The CDR3 protein is CASSSTRPTF. As DNA, the CDR3 is TGTGCCAGCAGTTCCACACGGCCAACCTTT. The chain is built from TRBV12-3 or TRBV12-4 and TRBJ1-1; D is unclear. The CDR3 extends over 10 amino acids.

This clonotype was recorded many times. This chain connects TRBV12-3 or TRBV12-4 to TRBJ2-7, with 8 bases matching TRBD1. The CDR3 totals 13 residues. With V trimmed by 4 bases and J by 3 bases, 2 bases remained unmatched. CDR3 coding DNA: TGTGCCAGCAGTTCGGGACAGGACTACGAGCAGTACTTC. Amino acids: CASSSGQDYEQYF.

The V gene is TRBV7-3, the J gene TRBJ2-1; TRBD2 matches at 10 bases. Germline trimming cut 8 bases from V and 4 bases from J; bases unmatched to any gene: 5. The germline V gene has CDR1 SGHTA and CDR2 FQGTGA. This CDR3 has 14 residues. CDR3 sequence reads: CASGVAGGYNEQFF. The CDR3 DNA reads TGTGCCAGCGGAGTAGCGGGGGGTTACAATGAGCAGTTCTTC.

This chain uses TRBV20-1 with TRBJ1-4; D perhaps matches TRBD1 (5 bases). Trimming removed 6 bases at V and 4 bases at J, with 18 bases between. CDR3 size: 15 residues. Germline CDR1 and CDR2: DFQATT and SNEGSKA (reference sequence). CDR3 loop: CSARTGGQGNEKLFF. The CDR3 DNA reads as TGCAGTGCCCGCACGGGTGGGCAGGGTAATGAAAAACTGTTTTTT.

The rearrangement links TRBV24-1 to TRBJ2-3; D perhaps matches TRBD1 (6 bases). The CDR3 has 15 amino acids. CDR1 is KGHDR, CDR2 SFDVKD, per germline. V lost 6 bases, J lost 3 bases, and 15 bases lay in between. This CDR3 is CATSSAGERTDTQYF. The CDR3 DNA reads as TGTGCCACCAGTTCGGCAGGGGAACGGACAGATACGCAGTATTTT.

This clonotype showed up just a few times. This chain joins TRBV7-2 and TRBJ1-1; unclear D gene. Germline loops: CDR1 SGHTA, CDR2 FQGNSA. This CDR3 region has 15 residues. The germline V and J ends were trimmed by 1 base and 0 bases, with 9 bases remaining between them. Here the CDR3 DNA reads TGTGCCAGCAGCTTAGGGCTCGGTATGAACACTGAAGCTTTCTTT. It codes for CASSLGLGMNTEAFF.

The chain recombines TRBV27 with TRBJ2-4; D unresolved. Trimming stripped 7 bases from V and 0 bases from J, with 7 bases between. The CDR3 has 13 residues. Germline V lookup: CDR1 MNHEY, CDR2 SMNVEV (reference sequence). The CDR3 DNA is TGTGCCAGCATAGAATTAGCCAAAAACATTCAGTACTTC. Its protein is CASIELAKNIQYF.